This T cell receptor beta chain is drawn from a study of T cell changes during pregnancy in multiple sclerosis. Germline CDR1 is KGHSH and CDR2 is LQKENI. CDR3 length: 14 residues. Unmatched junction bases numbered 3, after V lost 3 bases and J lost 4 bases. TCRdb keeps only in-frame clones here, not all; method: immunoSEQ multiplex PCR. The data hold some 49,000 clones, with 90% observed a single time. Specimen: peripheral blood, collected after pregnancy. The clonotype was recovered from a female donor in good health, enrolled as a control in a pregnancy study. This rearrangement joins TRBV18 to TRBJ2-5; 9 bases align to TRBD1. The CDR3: CASSPKQGAETQYF. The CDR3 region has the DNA TGTGCCAGCTCACCCAAACAGGGGGCAGAGACCCAGTACTTC.